Listed below are T cell receptor beta chains from one sample, sequenced in a study of cytomegalovirus exposure and HLA in healthy donors. Sequenced by immunoSEQ multiplex PCR; TCRdb stores in-frame clones only, minus some. The table records roughly 100,000 clones, 65% to 80% of them present only once. The sequencing sample was made of PBMCs. The origin of the receptors is a male donor in good health and CMV-seronegative. The CDR3 runs from the conserved cysteine through the conserved F or W. Each record gives: clone size, D gene, V gene, J gene, CDR3 protein, CDR3 DNA. The D gene is left open where the match is weak. A clone size is listed for some rows: how often the clone was seen (once, few, many), or a class if it is expanded.

size: once
D: -
V: TRBV9
J: TRBJ2-1
CDR3: CASSVRLSSYNEQFF
DNA: TGTGCCAGCAGCGTGCGGCTAAGCTCCTACAATGAGCAGTTCTTC

size: few
D: -
V: TRBV5-5
J: TRBJ2-2
CDR3: CASSLTGTKNTGELFF
DNA: TGTGCCAGCAGCTTAACCGGGACAAAGAACACCGGGGAGCTGTTTTTT

size: -
D: TRBD2
V: TRBV27
J: TRBJ2-1
CDR3: CASGGDQFSYNEQFF
DNA: TGTGCCAGCGGGGGGGACCAGTTTTCCTACAATGAGCAGTTCTTC

size: -
D: TRBD1
V: TRBV11-2
J: TRBJ2-5
CDR3: CASSFTGGKETQYF
DNA: TGTGCCAGCAGTTTCACAGGGGGCAAAGAGACCCAGTACTTC

size: -
D: -
V: TRBV30
J: TRBJ1-5
CDR3: CAWSVQQMDQPQHF
DNA: TGTGCCTGGAGTGTACAACAGATGGATCAGCCCCAGCATTTT

size: few
D: TRBD2
V: TRBV5-1
J: TRBJ2-3
CDR3: CASSLSSGSMEDTQYF
DNA: TGCGCCAGCAGCTTAAGTAGCGGGAGTATGGAGGATACGCAGTATTTT

size: once
D: TRBD2
V: TRBV5-1
J: TRBJ2-2
CDR3: CASSLSGSDTGELFF
DNA: TGCGCCAGCAGCTTGAGCGGGAGTGACACCGGGGAGCTGTTTTTT

size: -
D: TRBD1
V: TRBV10-3
J: TRBJ2-2
CDR3: CAINSGQGAGTGELFF
DNA: TGTGCCATCAACTCGGGACAGGGGGCAGGCACCGGGGAGCTGTTTTTT

size: -
D: -
V: TRBV18
J: TRBJ2-7
CDR3: CASSPAGTYEQYF
DNA: TGTGCCAGCTCACCGGCCGGGACCTACGAGCAGTACTTC

size: -
D: -
V: TRBV19
J: TRBJ2-5
CDR3: CASSIGGGDKETQYF
DNA: TGTGCCAGTAGTATAGGGGGCGGCGACAAAGAGACCCAGTACTTC

size: -
D: -
V: TRBV4-1
J: TRBJ2-2
CDR3: CASKGVAGGHGELFF
DNA: TGCGCCAGCAAGGGAGTGGCGGGTGGGCACGGGGAGCTGTTTTTT

size: few
D: -
V: TRBV11-3
J: TRBJ1-6
CDR3: CASSLEAGLFRTTLHF
DNA: TGTGCCAGCAGCTTAGAAGCGGGACTCTTTCGTACCACCCTCCACTTT

size: -
D: -
V: TRBV6-5
J: TRBJ2-2
CDR3: CASSYSGRAGELFF
DNA: TGTGCCAGCAGTTACTCAGGGCGGGCCGGGGAGCTGTTTTTT

size: -
D: TRBD2
V: TRBV7-3
J: TRBJ2-1
CDR3: CASSPSSGSLNEQFF
DNA: TGTGCCAGCAGCCCGTCTAGCGGGAGCCTCAATGAGCAGTTCTTC

size: -
D: TRBD2
V: TRBV5-1
J: TRBJ2-1
CDR3: CASSLVAGADNEQFF
DNA: TGCGCCAGCAGCTTAGTAGCGGGAGCCGACAATGAGCAGTTCTTC

size: -
D: TRBD2
V: TRBV27
J: TRBJ2-7
CDR3: CASSPRLAGGSLYEQYF
DNA: TGTGCCAGCAGTCCCCGACTAGCGGGAGGGTCATTATACGAGCAGTACTTC

size: few
D: TRBD2
V: TRBV7-9
J: TRBJ2-7
CDR3: CASISSGSYYEQYF
DNA: TGTGCCAGCATCTCTAGCGGGAGTTACTACGAGCAGTACTTC

size: -
D: TRBD1
V: TRBV28
J: TRBJ2-5
CDR3: CASSLHQGAGTQYF
DNA: TGTGCCAGCAGTTTACACCAGGGGGCTGGGACCCAGTACTTC

size: -
D: -
V: TRBV5-6
J: TRBJ2-7
CDR3: CASGSALQGYYEQYF
DNA: TGTGCCAGCGGCTCAGCCTTACAGGGATACTACGAGCAGTACTTC

size: -
D: TRBD2
V: TRBV6-1
J: TRBJ2-5
CDR3: CASSALTSGRAGGETQYF
DNA: TGTGCCAGCAGTGCCCTGACTAGCGGGAGGGCGGGCGGAGAGACCCAGTACTTC